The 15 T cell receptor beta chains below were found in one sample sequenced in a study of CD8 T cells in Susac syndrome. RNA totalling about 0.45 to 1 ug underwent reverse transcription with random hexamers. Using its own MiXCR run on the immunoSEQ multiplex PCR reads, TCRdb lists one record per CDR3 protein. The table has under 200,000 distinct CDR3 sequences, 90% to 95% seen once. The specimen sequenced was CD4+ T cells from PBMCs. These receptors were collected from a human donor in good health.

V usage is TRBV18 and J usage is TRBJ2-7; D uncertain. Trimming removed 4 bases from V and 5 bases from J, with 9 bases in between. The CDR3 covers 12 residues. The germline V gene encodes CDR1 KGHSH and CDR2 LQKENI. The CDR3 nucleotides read TGTGCCAGCTCACTCAGCGATAACGAGCAGTACGTC. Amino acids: CASSLSDNEQYV.

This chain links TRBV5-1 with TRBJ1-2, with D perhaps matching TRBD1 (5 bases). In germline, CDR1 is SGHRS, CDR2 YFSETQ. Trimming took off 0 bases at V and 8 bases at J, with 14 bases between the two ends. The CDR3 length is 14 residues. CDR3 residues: CASSLEGPSRGYTF. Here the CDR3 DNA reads TGCGCCAGCAGCTTGGAGGGGCCCTCAAGGGGCTACACCTTC. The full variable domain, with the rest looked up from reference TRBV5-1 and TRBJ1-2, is KAGVTQTPRYLIKTRGQQVTLSCSPISGHRSVSWYQQTPGQGLQFLFEYFSETQRNKGNFPGRFSGRQFSNSRSEMNVSTLELGDSALYLCASSLEGPSRGYTFGSGTRLTVV.

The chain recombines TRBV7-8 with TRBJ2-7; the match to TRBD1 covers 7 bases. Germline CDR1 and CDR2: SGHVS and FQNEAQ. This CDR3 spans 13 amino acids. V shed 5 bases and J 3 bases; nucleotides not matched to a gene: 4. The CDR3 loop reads CASSLRDSYEQYV. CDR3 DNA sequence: TGTGCCAGCAGCCTCCGGGACAGCTACGAGCAGTACGTC.

The CDR3 DNA reads as TGTGCCAGCAGTGCCCCCGGGGGACAAGAGACCCAGTACTTC. Translation: CASSAPGGQETQYF. V is TRBV6-5 and J is TRBJ2-5, with a weak D call TRBD2 (6 bases). Germline loops: CDR1 MNHEY, CDR2 SVGAGI. This CDR3 spans 14 amino acids. Trimming took 5 bases from V and 2 from J, leaving 12 bases between them.

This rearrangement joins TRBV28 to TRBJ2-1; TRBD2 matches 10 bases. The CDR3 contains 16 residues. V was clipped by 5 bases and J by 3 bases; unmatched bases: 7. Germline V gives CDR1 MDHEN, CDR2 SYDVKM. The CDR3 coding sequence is TGTGCCAGCAGTACGACTAGCGGGCAGGTCTACAATGAGCAGTTCTTC. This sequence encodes CASSTTSGQVYNEQFF.

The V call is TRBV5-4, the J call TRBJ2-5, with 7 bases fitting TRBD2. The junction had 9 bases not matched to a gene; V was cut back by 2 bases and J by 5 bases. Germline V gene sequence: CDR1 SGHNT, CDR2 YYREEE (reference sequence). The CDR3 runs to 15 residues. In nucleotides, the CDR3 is TGTGCCAGCAGCTTTCATGGGGCGGGAGAGGAGACCCAGTACTTC. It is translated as CASSFHGAGEETQYF.

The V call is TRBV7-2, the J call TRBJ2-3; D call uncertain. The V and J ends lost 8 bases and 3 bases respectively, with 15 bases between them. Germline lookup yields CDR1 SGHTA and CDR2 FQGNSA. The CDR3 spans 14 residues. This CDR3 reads CASLGSVVTDTQYF. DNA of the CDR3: TGTGCCAGCTTGGGGTCAGTCGTGACAGATACGCAGTATTTT.

The CDR3 spells CASRVSAELFF. The CDR3 coding sequence is TGTGCCAGCAGGGTCTCAGCCGAGCTGTTTTTT. The genes are TRBV2 and TRBJ2-2; unclear D gene. The CDR3 totals 11 residues. Germline loops: CDR1 SNHLY, CDR2 FYNNEI. Deletions cut 6 bases from V and 11 bases from J, with 10 bases between.

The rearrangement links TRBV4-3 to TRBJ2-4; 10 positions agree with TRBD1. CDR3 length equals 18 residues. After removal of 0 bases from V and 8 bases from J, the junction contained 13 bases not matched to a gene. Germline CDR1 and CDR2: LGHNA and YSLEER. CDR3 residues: CASSQDRDRGESVDIQYF. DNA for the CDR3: TGCGCCAGCAGCCAAGATCGGGACAGGGGAGAAAGCGTGGACATTCAGTACTTC.

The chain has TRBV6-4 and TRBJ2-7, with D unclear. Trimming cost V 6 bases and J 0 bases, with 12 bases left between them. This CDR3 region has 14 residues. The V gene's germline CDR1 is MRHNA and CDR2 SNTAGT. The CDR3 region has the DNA TGTGCCAGCAGACGGACGAGACCCTCCTACGAGCAGTACTTC. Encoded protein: CASRRTRPSYEQYF.

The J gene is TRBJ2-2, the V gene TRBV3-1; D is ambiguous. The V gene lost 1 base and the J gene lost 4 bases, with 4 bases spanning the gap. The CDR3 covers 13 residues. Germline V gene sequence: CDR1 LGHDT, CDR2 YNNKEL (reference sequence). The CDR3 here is CASSQVITGELFF. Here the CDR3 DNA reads TGTGCCAGCAGCCAAGTGATCACCGGGGAGCTGTTTTTT.

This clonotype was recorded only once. The CDR3 sequence: CASSLDNQGQETQYF. For the CDR3, the DNA is TGTGCCAGCAGCTTAGACAATCAGGGGCAAGAGACCCAGTACTTC. The chain uses TRBV7-2 and TRBJ2-5, with D possibly matching TRBD1 (6 bases). V was trimmed by 1 base and J by 2 bases, leaving 11 bases between them. From germline, CDR1 is SGHTA and CDR2 FQGNSA. This CDR3 region has 15 residues.

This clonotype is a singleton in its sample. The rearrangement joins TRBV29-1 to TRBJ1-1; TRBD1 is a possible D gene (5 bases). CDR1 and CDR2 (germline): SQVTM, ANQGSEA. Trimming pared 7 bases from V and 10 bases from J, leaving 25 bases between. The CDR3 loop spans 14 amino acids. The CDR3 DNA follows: TGCAGCGCCCAAACCGACAGTGATTATGGGGTAGCTTTCTTT. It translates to CSAQTDSDYGVAFF.

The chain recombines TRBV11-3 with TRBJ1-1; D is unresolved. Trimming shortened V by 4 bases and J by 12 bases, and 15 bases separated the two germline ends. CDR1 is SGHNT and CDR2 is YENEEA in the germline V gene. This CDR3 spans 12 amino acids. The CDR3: CASSSSTGIPFF. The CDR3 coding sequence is TGTGCCAGCAGCTCCTCGACTGGCATCCCTTTCTTT.

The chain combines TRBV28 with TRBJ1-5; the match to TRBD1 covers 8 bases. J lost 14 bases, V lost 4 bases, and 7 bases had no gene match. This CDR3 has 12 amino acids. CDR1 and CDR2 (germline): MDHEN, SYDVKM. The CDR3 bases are TGTGCCAGCAGTTCATCGACAGGGGCCGAGCATTTT. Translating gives CASSSSTGAEHF.